The entry that follows covers one T cell receptor beta chain sequence. Its antigen is still unknown. Per-base qualities were not stored, and no clone one base away is much larger. The intended sense of this specimen's time point label: about 28 days (+/-7) after the second vaccine dose. AZD1222 recipients with second doses at about 4 weeks or about 12 weeks were pooled, because spike-specific TCR depth and breadth did not differ between schedules. Vaccinee samples came from UK trials COV001 and COV002, including a single-blind randomized controlled phase 2/3 trial of AZD1222 (ChAdOx1 nCoV-19) in healthy adults. Trial participant PBMC samples were collected at day 0 and day 28 after the second dose for TCRbeta chain sequencing. The record originates from a study of T cell responses to AZD1222 COVID-19 vaccine (dated by TCRdb to 2020 to 2023). Notes on the research overall: A total of approximately 230 trial participants underwent TCR sequencing, of whom approximately 210 received two doses of AZD1222 and some 26 received two doses of the MenACWY control vaccine. Enrollment into the trials was organized by age into subgroups of 18-55, 56-69 and 70-plus years, and those subgroups contained roughly 150, 30 and 60 TCR-sequenced participants, respectively. Summary of the overall study and its limitations: Because no day 14 peak-response samples were available, repertoires were characterized only after the peak T cell response. After two AZD1222 doses, spike-specific TCR breadth and depth were significantly higher than at day 0 and than in MenACWY recipients. The vaccine-associated CD4 TCRs covered the entire spike protein, and the dominant responses fell in regions 160-218 and 743-854. Participants were mostly white British and included more females than males, and it was suggested by the authors that clonal diversity may have been underestimated. Conclusions about previously exposed vaccinees are limited, since just a handful of AZD1222 recipients were seropositive for SARS-CoV-2 at baseline. Reportedly, close to half of the unique spike-specific TCRs recognized epitopes lying outside the regions that are mutated in the B.1.351 and B.1.1.7 variants. The 56-69-year group was small, and its depth increase did not reach significance, likely because of low power.

The CDR3 regions of human TCRbeta chains were analyzed by immunosequencing. Under the source paper's analysis protocol: Repertoire TCRs were matched against a reference library of SARS-CoV-2-specific TCRs generated with the MIRA antigen-specificity platform. Breadth was defined as the fraction of unique TCRs that were SARS-CoV-2-associated. Depth was defined as the fraction of total T cells that were SARS-CoV-2-associated. Using the MIRA data, each spike-specific TCR was mapped to the spike region that the TCR reacts to and placed in a CD4 or CD8 class. Log10-transformed breadth and depth values were compared by one-way ANOVA with Sidak's multiple comparisons tests. Here the immuneACCESS table is served through TCRdb, limited to in-frame sequences with V and J called. Missing clones are a known gap in these copies; in checked studies unresolved V genes cover under half, and the rest lacks a known reason. D and trimming were read from the DNA, whereas the V and J calls and clone size are those reported in that table. The sample table shows 180,000 or so clones, and around 93% are seen once. The ten top clones hold about 1% of the sample.

CDR1 and CDR2, per the germline V gene (reference sequence), are WNHNN and SYGVQD. Compared with germline, V lacks 3 bases and J lacks 8 bases; bases without a gene match: 7. Its CDR3 holds 15 amino acids, cysteine through phenylalanine. Only the CDR3 portion is preserved as DNA: 45 bases, with reading frame beginning at the first base. The chain links TRBV10-1 with TRBJ2-3, with 11 junctional bases fitting TRBD2. The material sequenced was peripheral blood, taken 28 days after the second AZD1222 dose. This sequence originates from an adult who received the AZD1222 COVID-19 vaccine. The DNA reads TGCGCCAGCAGTGACGGGACTAGCGGTCGGGGTACGCAGTATTTT. It specifies CASSDGTSGRGTQYF.